This T cell receptor (beta chain) was sequenced during a study of OX40 agonist ivuxolimab in advanced cancers. At the level of the study: Prior anti-PD-1, anti-PD-L1 or anti-CTLA-4 therapy was allowed; 35% to 40% had some.

The assay was immunoSEQ multiplex PCR, and TCRdb's table has in-frame clones only and misses some. Found here are about 50,000 clones, approximately 91% of them singletons; the top ten hold 6.9%. Study-level points and caveats: CD8+ T cells were the subset that, on average, had more expanded clones than CD4+. Doses of 0.1 to 3.0 mg/kg were accompanied by clonal expansion of CD4+ and CD8+ blood T cells by week 6. Expanded peripheral T cell antigen specificity was not determined.

Points on this clone: Antigen: not known.

CDR3 length: 16 residues. The germline V gene has CDR1 SGDLS and CDR2 YYNGEE. Trimming at V came to 0 bases and at J to 2 bases, leaving 7 bases not matched to a gene. The receptor was isolated from an adult with an advanced solid tumor such as melanoma, head and neck, liver or kidney cancer. The material was CD4+ or CD8+ T cells sorted from blood, obtained in a trial of the OX40 agonist ivuxolimab. The chain has TRBV9 and TRBJ2-5; 7 bases are a match to TRBD2. CDR3 protein: CASSVGTQGGQETQYF. Here the CDR3 DNA reads TGTGCCAGCAGCGTAGGGACTCAGGGAGGGCAAGAGACCCAGTACTTC. The full variable domain, rest sourced from reference TRBV9 and TRBJ2-5, is DSGVTQTPKHLITATGQRVTLRCSPRSGDLSVYWYQQSLDQGLQFLIQYYNGEERAKGNILERFSAQQFPDLHSELNLSSLELGDSALYFCASSVGTQGGQETQYFGPGTRLLVL.